These 7 T cell receptor beta chains were all obtained from the same sample, sequenced in a study of vaccination and CD4 T cells after COVID-19 (dated by TCRdb to the early 2020s). Interpreted using the paper, the treatment or condition label stands for: roughly 11-day PBMC culture with coronavirus spike peptide pools or control peptides (ViraFEST assay). The library was produced with PCR. Instrument on record: Illumina iSeq 100. TCR sequencing of DNA from cultured CD4+ T cells used the Oncomine TCR Beta short-read assay at the Johns Hopkins FTIC core. TCRdb reprocessed the public reads (quality trimming at Q25 with fastp, clone calling with MiXCR) and kept in-frame beta chains. Rows with a matching CDR3 protein are joined into one entry that keeps the most common DNA and genes. The sample table shows about 20,000 distinct CDR3 sequences, and around 50% are seen once. About 7.2% of the sample rests with the top ten.

These TCRs are of unknown antigen specificity. The sample comprised CD4+ T cells from blood, cultured in vitro. The receptors come from a human donor who had recovered from COVID-19.

The chain couples TRBV7-6 to TRBJ2-6, with D perhaps assigned TRBD1 or TRBD2 (5 bases each). Between the trimmed V and J ends, which lost 5 bases and 0 bases, there was a span of 20 bases. The V gene's germline CDR1 is SGHVS and CDR2 FNYEAQ. CDR3 length: 19 residues. The DNA of the CDR3 is TGTGCCAGCAGCACCCCCCCCCGGGGCCGGGGCTCTGGGGCCAACGTCCTGACTTTC. Its translation: CASSTPPRGRGSGANVLTF.

The chain has TRBV2 and TRBJ2-5; D remains unclear. Deletions cut 2 bases from V and 5 bases from J, with 18 bases between. The germline V gene has CDR1 SNHLY and CDR2 FYNNEI. The CDR3 loop spans 16 amino acids. The CDR3 sequence is CASSEIRASMGETQYF. In DNA form, the CDR3 reads TGTGCCAGCAGTGAAATTCGGGCGTCTATGGGGGAGACCCAGTACTTC.

This clonotype was seen more than once but under ten times. V gene TRBV19 combines with J gene TRBJ2-3; D not certain. From germline, CDR1 is LNHDA and CDR2 SQIVND (reference sequence). The CDR3 is made up of 15 amino acids. V was cut by 1 base and J by 2 bases, with 10 bases left in between. The DNA for the CDR3 is TGTGCCAGTAGTATAGCAGGAACCTTCACAGATACGCAGTATTTT. Translation gives CASSIAGTFTDTQYF.

This clonotype was observed a few times. The CDR3 here is CASSVRDRGSDTQYF. In nucleotides, the CDR3 is TGTGCCAGTAGTGTCCGGGACAGGGGCTCAGATACGCAGTATTTT. This chain links TRBV19 with TRBJ2-3; 10 nucleotides line up with TRBD1. The CDR3 contains 15 residues. CDR1 and CDR2 (germline): LNHDA, SQIVND (reference sequence). Germline trimming cut 5 bases from V and 4 bases from J; bases unmatched to any gene: 6.

The chain is built from TRBV15 and TRBJ2-7; D may be TRBD2 (6 bases). Germline-derived CDR1 and CDR2 are LNHNV and YYDKDF (reference sequence). This CDR3 region has 13 residues. V was trimmed by 0 bases and J by 7 bases, leaving 10 bases between them. The DNA of the CDR3 is TGTGCCACCAGCAGAGATGGAGGGCGGGAGCAGTACTTC. It encodes CATSRDGGREQYF.

This clonotype was observed a few times. CDR3 DNA sequence: TGCAGTGCTAGAGTTTCCGCCGGCTATGGCTACACCTTC. Its translation: CSARVSAGYGYTF. This rearrangement joins TRBV20-1 to TRBJ1-2; the D is unclear. V lost 1 base and J lost 4, with 10 bases in between. Germline assignment: CDR1 DFQATT and CDR2 SNEGSKA (reference sequence). This CDR3 region has 13 residues.

The chain is built from TRBV5-1 and TRBJ1-2; TRBD1 might be the D (5 bases). The CDR3 loop spans 14 amino acids. Trimming took off 4 bases at V and 1 base at J, with 11 bases between the two ends. Germline V gives CDR1 SGHRS, CDR2 YFSETQ. The CDR3 loop is CASSLGPGNYGYTF. The CDR3, as DNA: TGCGCCAGCAGCCTGGGGCCAGGTAACTATGGCTACACCTTC.